Below are 10 T cell receptor beta chains sequenced from a single sample in a study of cytomegalovirus exposure and HLA in healthy donors. This PCR relied on a set of 60 Vbeta primers and 13 Jbeta primers. The repertoire was sequenced with immunoSEQ multiplex PCR; TCRdb's copy has only in-frame clones and lacks some. The sample has over 95,000 clones; about 70% are singletons. Material: PBMCs. The receptors here all came from a human donor in good health.

The V gene is TRBV5-6, the J gene TRBJ2-7; unclear D gene. The CDR3 is made up of 13 amino acids. With 0 bases removed from V and 1 base from J, the gap between germline ends came to 5 bases. Germline lookup yields CDR1 SGHDT and CDR2 YYEEEE. For the CDR3, the DNA is TGTGCCAGCAGCTTGGCCGTATCCTACGAGCAGTACTTC. Translating it yields CASSLAVSYEQYF.

The CDR3 DNA reads TGTGCCAGCAGTGCCCCCAGGGGGTCCTACAATGAGCAGTTCTTC. Amino acids: CASSAPRGSYNEQFF. The rearrangement uses TRBV6-1 and TRBJ2-1, with 7 positions matching TRBD1. Germline V gene sequence: CDR1 MNHNS, CDR2 SASEGT. The CDR3 is 15 amino acids. J gave up 1 base and V 4 bases, and 4 bases lay outside the gene matches.

The chain is built from TRBV6-1 and TRBJ1-1, with a weak D call TRBD1 (5 bases). Germline values: CDR1 MNHNS, CDR2 SASEGT. CDR3 length: 10 amino acids. V lost 5 bases and J lost 8, with 6 bases in between. The chain's CDR3 is CASSRGEAFF. DNA of the CDR3: TGTGCCAGCAGTCGGGGGGAAGCTTTCTTT.

The table lists this clone with a few counts. This chain connects TRBV2 to TRBJ1-1, with D unresolved. Germline V gives CDR1 SNHLY, CDR2 FYNNEI. CDR3 length: 13 amino acids. V gave up 3 bases and J gave up 1 base, with 6 bases separating them. CDR3 sequence: CASSDTENTEAFF. As DNA, the CDR3 is TGTGCCAGCAGTGATACAGAGAACACTGAAGCTTTCTTT. Variable domain in full (rest from reference TRBV2 and TRBJ1-1): EPEVTQTPSHQVTQMGQEVILRCVPISNHLYFYWYRQILGQKVEFLVSFYNNEISEKSEIFDDQFSVERPDGSNFTLKIRSTKLEDSAMYFCASSDTENTEAFFGQGTRLTVV.

The gene calls are TRBV5-1 and TRBJ2-7; possibly TRBD2 for D (6 bases). Trimming cost V 3 bases and J 2 bases, with 12 bases left between them. CDR3 length: 14 amino acids. CDR1 SGHRS and CDR2 YFSETQ come from the germline V gene. The CDR3 protein is CASSWRGGTYEQYF. The CDR3 DNA reads TGCGCCAGCAGCTGGAGGGGTGGGACCTACGAGCAGTACTTC.

The V call is TRBV9, the J call TRBJ1-1; no definite D call. Trimming removed 0 bases at V and 1 base at J, with 7 bases between. The CDR3 length is 14 residues. The germline V gene encodes CDR1 SGDLS and CDR2 YYNGEE. In nucleotides, the CDR3 is TGTGCCAGCAGCGTAGTTGCGGAGAACACTGAAGCTTTCTTT. Protein: CASSVVAENTEAFF.

The chain is built from TRBV28 and TRBJ1-1; 9 positions match TRBD1. V lost 6 bases and J lost 5; bases outside the gene matches: 7. Per germline, CDR1 MDHEN and CDR2 SYDVKM. This CDR3 is 14 amino acids long. The chain's CDR3 is CASRGTGSGTEAFF. In DNA form, the CDR3 reads TGTGCCAGCAGAGGGACAGGGTCAGGGACTGAAGCTTTCTTT.

The chain links TRBV5-1 to TRBJ2-1; TRBD2 might be the D (5 bases). The V end lost 0 bases, the J end lost 3 bases, and 10 bases lay between the germline ends. The CDR3 has 15 amino acids. Germline CDR1 and CDR2: SGHRS and YFSETQ. The CDR3 DNA follows: TGCGCCAGCAGCTTGGGGACTTCTTTCTACAATGAGCAGTTCTTC. As protein: CASSLGTSFYNEQFF. The complete variable domain, with remaining parts taken from reference TRBV5-1 and TRBJ2-1, reads KAGVTQTPRYLIKTRGQQVTLSCSPISGHRSVSWYQQTPGQGLQFLFEYFSETQRNKGNFPGRFSGRQFSNSRSEMNVSTLELGDSALYLCASSLGTSFYNEQFFGPGTRLTVL.

V is TRBV6-1 and J is TRBJ2-1, with 13 positions matching TRBD2. CDR1 and CDR2 from the germline V gene are MNHNS and SASEGT. CDR3 length: 15 amino acids. V shed 5 bases and J 6 bases; nucleotides not matched to a gene: 4. The DNA of the CDR3 is TGTGCCAGCAGTTCAACTAGCGGGGGGGCCAATGAGCAGTTCTTC. This gives the protein CASSSTSGGANEQFF.

The chain couples TRBV6-5 to TRBJ1-4; possible D gene TRBD1, 6 bases. Trimming removed 6 bases from V and 0 bases from J, with 11 bases in between. Per the germline V gene, CDR1 is MNHEY and CDR2 is SVGAGI. The CDR3 totals 15 residues. The chain's CDR3 is CASSDSGATNEKLFF. CDR3 bases: TGTGCCAGCAGCGATTCAGGGGCAACTAATGAAAAACTGTTTTTT.